The next 28 T cell receptor beta chains were all read from a single sample in a study of blood T cell repertoires in COVID-19. Method: immunoSEQ multiplex PCR; TCRdb's copy keeps in-frame clones and lacks some. This sample yields more than 200,000 clones, of which 75% to 90% are seen a single time; approximately 2% belongs to the top ten. The sample comprised peripheral blood. The receptors here all came from a man aged 30-40 years with active or convalescent COVID-19.

The genes are TRBV29-1 and TRBJ2-1; 9 nucleotides align to TRBD1. Germline CDR1 and CDR2: SQVTM and ANQGSEA. V was pared by 6 bases and J by 6 bases, with 9 bases of the junction left unmatched. The CDR3 runs 14 residues. CDR3 in amino acids: CSVHRGRGVNEQFF. DNA of the CDR3: TGCAGCGTCCACAGGGGGCGCGGGGTCAATGAGCAGTTCTTC.

This clone was seen once. The rearrangement uses TRBV29-1 and TRBJ2-5; 7 bases agree with TRBD1. The ends lost 4 bases at V and 5 bases at J; junction bases unmatched: 10. This CDR3 is built from 14 residues. Germline values: CDR1 SQVTM, CDR2 ANQGSEA. DNA of the CDR3: TGCAGCGTTGGCGAGACAGGGAACGTGGAGACCCAGTACTTC. Translating it yields CSVGETGNVETQYF.

V is TRBV3-1 (or the pseudogene TRBV3-2) and J is TRBJ2-3; 11 nucleotides match TRBD2. The J segment lost 2 bases and the V segment lost 2 bases, leaving 3 bases of the junction unmatched. Germline V lookup: CDR1 LGHDT, CDR2 YNNKEL (reference sequence). The CDR3 has 16 residues. The CDR3 sequence: CASSQRLAGFTDTQYF. The CDR3, as DNA: TGTGCCAGCAGCCAACGACTAGCGGGGTTCACAGATACGCAGTATTTT.

V gene TRBV5-4 combines with J gene TRBJ1-2, with D possibly TRBD1 on 6 matching bases. The germline V gene has CDR1 SGHNT and CDR2 YYREEE (reference sequence). Trimming took off 5 bases at V and 6 bases at J, with 17 bases between the two ends. The CDR3 spans 14 residues. In DNA, the CDR3 is TGTGCCAGCAGGGCTGGCCCAGGGGTAGATGGCTACACCTTC. Translating gives CASRAGPGVDGYTF.

V and J are TRBV7-9 and TRBJ1-6; TRBD1 might be the D (5 bases). The germline V gene has CDR1 SEHNR and CDR2 FQNEAQ (reference sequence). Trimming removed 5 bases from V and 11 bases from J, with 16 bases in between. The CDR3 is made up of 14 amino acids. Here the CDR3 reads CASSNGTGGAPLHF. The CDR3 DNA follows: TGTGCCAGCAGCAACGGGACTGGAGGGGCACCCCTCCACTTT.

The chain combines TRBV4-1 with TRBJ1-6; a possible D gene is TRBD1 (6 bases). Germline CDR1 and CDR2: MGHRA and YSYEKL. The CDR3 sequence is 16 residues long. Trimming removed 0 bases from V and 13 bases from J, with 19 bases in between. The CDR3 bases are TGCGCCAGCAGCCAAGATCGGGCGGCGGTGGGGGCCCCCCTCCACTTT. Its protein product is CASSQDRAAVGAPLHF.

The table lists this clone with a count of one. The chain is built from TRBV7-9 and TRBJ1-5, with D tentatively TRBD1 (6 bases). The CDR3 is made up of 14 amino acids. Trimming cost V 5 bases and J 6 bases, with 14 bases left between them. Germline V lookup: CDR1 SEHNR, CDR2 FQNEAQ (reference sequence). CDR3 sequence (DNA): TGTGCCAGCAGCCATAAGGGGGTGTCTCAGCCCCAGCATTTT. Encoded protein: CASSHKGVSQPQHF.

The V call is TRBV3-1 (or the pseudogene TRBV3-2), the J call TRBJ2-6; possibly TRBD1 for D (6 bases). Germline assignment: CDR1 LGHDT and CDR2 YNNKEL (reference sequence). Trimming removed 5 bases from V and 0 bases from J, with 17 bases in between. The length of the CDR3 is 18 residues. The CDR3 DNA is TGTGCCAGCAGCGGGGACACGATGCTGAGCTCTGGGGCCAACGTCCTGACTTTC. Protein sequence: CASSGDTMLSSGANVLTF.

The chain carries TRBV28 and TRBJ1-1; D is ambiguous. Germline V gene lookup returns CDR1 MDHEN and CDR2 SYDVKM. Trimming removed 6 bases at V and 1 base at J, with 9 bases between. The CDR3 consists of 13 residues. CDR3 nucleotide sequence: TGTGCCAGCAGAGTCGTGGCGAACACTGAAGCTTTCTTT. It codes for CASRVVANTEAFF.

V and J are TRBV27 and TRBJ2-7, with TRBD1 matching over 8 bases. There are 16 residues in the CDR3. Germline V CDR1 and CDR2: MNHEY, SMNVEV (reference sequence). Trimming cost V 0 bases and J 6 bases; bases outside gene matches: 10. CDR3 sequence (DNA): TGTGCCAGCAGTTTATCCGACAGGGGAGTTCGGGGCGAGCAGTACTTC. Protein sequence: CASSLSDRGVRGEQYF.

The rearrangement joins TRBV7-8 to TRBJ1-2, with D perhaps TRBD1 (5 bases). The CDR3 covers 17 residues. V was pared by 5 bases and J by 2 bases, with 21 bases between. Germline V gene sequence: CDR1 SGHVS, CDR2 FQNEAQ. Written as DNA, the CDR3 is TGTGCCAGCAGCCCTAGGGCGCGGGGGGGGAACAACTATGGCTACACCTTC. Amino acid sequence: CASSPRARGGNNYGYTF.

Turning to this clone: The sample holds other DNA sequences that translate to the same CDR3. The chain is built from TRBV5-1 and TRBJ1-1; D uncertain. The CDR3 has 14 residues. Germline V gives CDR1 SGHRS, CDR2 YFSETQ. The V and J ends lost 0 bases and 0 bases respectively, with 6 bases between them. The DNA of the CDR3 is TGCGCCAGCAGCTTGGCCTCAGTGAACACTGAAGCTTTCTTT. Its translation is CASSLASVNTEAFF.

This clone has only a few counts. The CDR3 DNA is TGTGCCAGCAGTTCGGGACAGTACCGTGAAGCTTTCTTT. Residues: CASSSGQYREAFF. The V gene is TRBV27, the J gene TRBJ1-1; TRBD1 matches at 7 bases. V was clipped by 4 bases and J by 7 bases; unmatched bases: 6. The CDR3 runs to 13 residues. The germline CDR1 and CDR2 sequences are MNHEY and SMNVEV (reference sequence).

This sequence joins TRBV6-5 and TRBJ1-1, with TRBD1 matching over 8 bases. V lost 1 base, J lost 8 bases, and 3 bases stayed unmatched. This CDR3 has 13 residues. CDR1 and CDR2 (germline): MNHEY, SVGAGI. The CDR3 sequence is CASSYLQGAEAFF. DNA for the CDR3: TGTGCCAGCAGTTACTTGCAGGGGGCCGAAGCTTTCTTT.

This clone was recorded only once. This same CDR3 is encoded by further DNA sequences in the sample. V usage is TRBV6-1 and J usage is TRBJ1-5; D gene ambiguous. The CDR3 totals 13 residues. From germline, CDR1 is MNHNS and CDR2 SASEGT. Trimming took off 2 bases at V and 2 bases at J, with 4 bases between the two ends. The CDR3 region has the DNA TGTGCCAGCAGTGAAAGAGGCAATCAGCCCCAGCATTTT. This translates into CASSERGNQPQHF.

The V call is TRBV7-9, the J call TRBJ1-4; no reliable D call. CDR1 and CDR2 (germline): SEHNR, FQNEAQ (reference sequence). The length of the CDR3 is 14 residues. V was trimmed by 3 bases and J by 1 base, leaving 6 bases between them. CDR3 protein: CASSFGRTNEKLFF. The CDR3 DNA sequence: TGTGCCAGCAGCTTTGGCAGAACTAATGAAAAACTGTTTTTT. Using reference TRBV7-9 and TRBJ1-4 for the parts outside the CDR3, the full variable domain is DTGVSQNPRHKITKRGQNVTFRCDPISEHNRLYWYRQTLGQGPEFLTYFQNEAQLEKSRLLSDRFSAERPKGSFSTLEIQRTEQGDSAMYLCASSFGRTNEKLFFGSGTQLSVL.

This chain joins TRBV6-5 and TRBJ1-1; a possible D gene is TRBD1 (6 bases). This CDR3 comprises 12 residues. V lost 7 bases and J lost 7, with 13 bases in between. Germline V CDR1 and CDR2: MNHEY, SVGAGI. The CDR3 loop is CASTSRGSEAFF. As DNA, the CDR3 is TGTGCCAGCACTTCTAGGGGGAGTGAAGCTTTCTTT.

The chain recombines TRBV2 with TRBJ1-2; D call uncertain. In germline, CDR1 is SNHLY, CDR2 FYNNEI. V was cut by 3 bases and J by 2 bases, with 10 bases left in between. There are 14 residues in the CDR3. The CDR3 DNA sequence: TGTGCCAGCAGTGAGGGCAGAGAGAACTATGGCTACACCTTC. Encoded protein: CASSEGRENYGYTF.

The chain combines TRBV30 with TRBJ1-6, with D possibly TRBD1 on 5 matching bases. V was trimmed by 3 bases and J by 6 bases, leaving 15 bases between them. The germline gives CDR1 GTSNPN, CDR2 SVGIG (reference sequence). The CDR3 contains 15 residues. This chain's CDR3 is CAWRVQSGFNSPLHF. The CDR3 DNA reads TGTGCCTGGAGGGTCCAGTCAGGGTTTAATTCACCCCTCCACTTT.

CDR3 sequence (DNA): TGCGCCAGCAGCCAAGAGCTAATCTCTGGAAACACCATATATTTT. Its translation: CASSQELISGNTIYF. V usage is TRBV4-3 and J usage is TRBJ1-3; D gene unclear. Germline loops: CDR1 LGHNA, CDR2 YSLEER. Deletions cut 0 bases from V and 0 bases from J, with 6 bases between. The CDR3 consists of 15 residues.

About this clone: Other DNA sequences in the sample encode the same CDR3. V gene TRBV12-3 or TRBV12-4 combines with J gene TRBJ2-1, with TRBD2 as a possible D gene (6 bases). The CDR3 contains 13 residues. Trimming stripped 6 bases from V and 2 bases from J, with 8 bases between. The CDR3 reads CASRGGAYNEQFF. CDR3 coding DNA: TGTGCCAGCAGGGGGGGAGCCTACAATGAGCAGTTCTTC.

The chain employs TRBV12-3 or TRBV12-4 and TRBJ1-1; D remains ambiguous. Trimming took off 9 bases at V and 2 bases at J, with 13 bases between the two ends. The CDR3 loop spans 13 amino acids. As DNA, the CDR3 is TGTGCCAGTCAACTGGGAGTTAACACTGAAGCTTTCTTT. Protein sequence: CASQLGVNTEAFF.

The rearrangement uses TRBV3-1 (or the pseudogene TRBV3-2) and TRBJ2-3; TRBD2 matches 13 bases. V dropped 4 bases and J dropped 1; count of bases not matched to a gene: 5. Per the germline V gene, CDR1 is LGHDT and CDR2 is YNNKEL (reference sequence). The CDR3 runs to 17 residues. As DNA, the CDR3 is TGTGCCAGCAGCCCTGCCGGGACTAGCGGGGGCACAGATACGCAGTATTTT. Translation: CASSPAGTSGGTDTQYF.

The chain links TRBV5-6 to TRBJ2-1; TRBD1 aligns across 7 bases. Per the germline V gene, CDR1 is SGHDT and CDR2 is YYEEEE. CDR3 length: 16 residues. The junction had 10 bases not matched to a gene; V was cut back by 3 bases and J by 4 bases. This CDR3 is CASSSNRGYLYNEQFF. Written as DNA, the CDR3 is TGTGCCAGCAGCTCCAACAGGGGCTACCTGTACAATGAGCAGTTCTTC.

V and J are TRBV7-9 and TRBJ1-2, with 9 nucleotides matching TRBD1. V shed 1 base and J 4 bases; nucleotides not matched to a gene: 13. CDR1 and CDR2 from the germline V gene are SEHNR and FQNEAQ (reference sequence). The CDR3 runs to 18 residues. In DNA, the CDR3 is TGTGCCAGCAGCTTAGGACGGGACAGGGTAACCGCCAGCTATGGCTACACCTTC. Translation gives CASSLGRDRVTASYGYTF. The full variable domain, its missing parts supplied by reference TRBV7-9 and TRBJ1-2, is DTGVSQNPRHKITKRGQNVTFRCDPISEHNRLYWYRQTLGQGPEFLTYFQNEAQLEKSRLLSDRFSAERPKGSFSTLEIQRTEQGDSAMYLCASSLGRDRVTASYGYTFGSGTRLTVV.

The chain uses TRBV2 and TRBJ1-2; D not resolved. This CDR3 comprises 16 residues. Germline CDR1 is SNHLY and CDR2 is FYNNEI. The ends were cut back, 1 base at V and 1 base at J, with 13 bases in the middle. The DNA of the CDR3 is TGTGCCAGCAGTGAAGGGTTGGGCAGGATTAACTATGGCTACACCTTC. Amino acids: CASSEGLGRINYGYTF.

This clone showed up just once. The rearrangement uses TRBV10-1 and TRBJ2-3, with no clear D. CDR1 WNHNN and CDR2 SYGVQD come from the germline V gene (reference sequence). Between the trimmed V and J ends, which lost 1 base and 2 bases, there was a span of 10 bases. The CDR3 loop spans 15 amino acids. CDR3 protein: CASSELNTITDTQYF. In DNA, the CDR3 is TGCGCCAGCAGTGAGTTGAACACCATCACAGATACGCAGTATTTT.

The V call is TRBV9, the J call TRBJ2-1, with TRBD1 as a possible D gene (5 bases). V was trimmed by 1 base and J by 3 bases, leaving 23 bases between them. The CDR3 consists of 19 residues. Germline CDR1 and CDR2: SGDLS and YYNGEE. CDR3 DNA sequence: TGTGCCAGCAGCGTATATCCGGACACTACTTTCCCGAACTACAATGAGCAGTTCTTC. It specifies CASSVYPDTTFPNYNEQFF.